Listed here are 8 T cell receptor beta chains from one sample, sequenced in a study of blood T cell repertoires in COVID-19. The assay was immunoSEQ multiplex PCR, and TCRdb's table has in-frame clones only and misses some. The sample has around 300,000 clones; just under 90% are singletons. The source material was peripheral blood. The receptors derive from a woman between 35 and 50 years old with acute or convalescent COVID-19.

The chain is built from TRBV5-1 and TRBJ1-1, with 7 positions matching TRBD1. The CDR3 is made up of 15 amino acids. With V trimmed by 4 bases and J by 4 bases, 10 bases remained unmatched. Germline V gives CDR1 SGHRS, CDR2 YFSETQ. CDR3 residues: CASSPPRQGGTEAFF. DNA of the CDR3: TGCGCCAGCAGCCCACCCCGACAGGGTGGCACTGAAGCTTTCTTT.

This chain joins TRBV24-1 and TRBJ2-5, with D possibly TRBD1 on 5 matching bases. This CDR3 is built from 16 residues. Germline V CDR1 and CDR2: KGHDR, SFDVKD. V lost 2 bases, J lost 5 bases, and 17 bases lay in between. In nucleotides, the CDR3 is TGTGCCACCAGTGATTCACCTGGAAGGGGCAAGGAGACCCAGTACTTC. It is translated as CATSDSPGRGKETQYF.

The V and J genes are TRBV19 and TRBJ1-6; no clear D. Looked up from germline, CDR1 is LNHDA and CDR2 is SQIVND (reference sequence). Trimming shortened V by 11 bases and J by 7 bases, and 15 bases separated the two germline ends. This CDR3 is built from 13 residues. CDR3 residues: CASRRGGNSPLHF. In DNA form, the CDR3 reads TGTGCCTCTCGCCGGGGTGGGAATTCACCCCTCCACTTT.

This chain uses TRBV2 with TRBJ2-1; D ambiguous. Trimming took off 3 bases at V and 8 bases at J, with 8 bases between the two ends. The CDR3 runs to 12 residues. Germline lookup yields CDR1 SNHLY and CDR2 FYNNEI. CDR3 DNA sequence: TGTGCCAGCAGTGAGACTCCCTATGAGCAGTTCTTC. Its translation: CASSETPYEQFF.

J is TRBJ1-1 and V is TRBV10-3; 7 bases fit TRBD1. CDR1 is ENHRY, CDR2 SYGVKD, per germline. Losses at the gene ends were 10 bases for V and 2 bases for J; bases not matched to a gene: 7. The CDR3 covers 13 residues. As DNA, the CDR3 is TGTGCCAGCCGACAGGGTCTCAACACTGAAGCTTTCTTT. Its translation: CASRQGLNTEAFF.

The rearrangement joins TRBV12-3 or TRBV12-4 to TRBJ2-1, with D possibly TRBD2 on 5 matching bases. The CDR3 has 12 residues. V gave up 3 bases and J gave up 8 bases, with 8 bases separating them. CDR3 region: CASSFWGDEQFF. The CDR3 DNA reads as TGTGCCAGCAGTTTCTGGGGAGATGAGCAGTTCTTC.

The count of this clone is one. V and J are TRBV10-3 and TRBJ2-3; TRBD2 matches 11 bases. The CDR3 consists of 15 residues. Germline loops: CDR1 ENHRY, CDR2 SYGVKD. V gave up 4 bases and J gave up 4 bases; unmatched junction bases: 4. The CDR3 nucleotides read TGTGCCATCAGTGCCCTAGCGGGGGGACCAGATACGCAGTATTTT. Its translation: CAISALAGGPDTQYF.

The rearrangement links TRBV5-1 to TRBJ1-1; a weak D match, TRBD1 (5 bases). V was cut by 1 base and J by 4 bases, with 11 bases left in between. The CDR3 contains 14 residues. The germline gives CDR1 SGHRS, CDR2 YFSETQ. CDR3: CASSLQGAGTEAFF. DNA of the CDR3: TGCGCCAGCAGCTTGCAGGGAGCGGGCACTGAAGCTTTCTTT. Variable domain in full (rest from reference TRBV5-1 and TRBJ1-1): KAGVTQTPRYLIKTRGQQVTLSCSPISGHRSVSWYQQTPGQGLQFLFEYFSETQRNKGNFPGRFSGRQFSNSRSEMNVSTLELGDSALYLCASSLQGAGTEAFFGQGTRLTVV.